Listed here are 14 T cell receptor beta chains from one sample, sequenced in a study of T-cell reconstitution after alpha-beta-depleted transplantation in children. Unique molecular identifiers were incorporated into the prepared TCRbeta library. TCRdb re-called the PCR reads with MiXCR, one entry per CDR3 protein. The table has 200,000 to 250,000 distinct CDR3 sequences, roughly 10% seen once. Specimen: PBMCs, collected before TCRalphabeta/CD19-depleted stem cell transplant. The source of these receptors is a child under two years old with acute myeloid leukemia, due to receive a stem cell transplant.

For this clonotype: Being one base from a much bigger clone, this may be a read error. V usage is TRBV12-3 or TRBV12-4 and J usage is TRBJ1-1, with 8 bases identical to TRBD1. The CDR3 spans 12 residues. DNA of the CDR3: TGTGCCAGCAGCGGACAGGGAGTCGAAGTTTTCTTT. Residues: CASSGQGVEVFF.

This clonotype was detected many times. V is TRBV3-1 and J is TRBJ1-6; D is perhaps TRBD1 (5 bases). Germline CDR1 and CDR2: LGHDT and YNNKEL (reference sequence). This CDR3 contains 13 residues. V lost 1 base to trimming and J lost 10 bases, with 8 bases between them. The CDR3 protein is CASSQVTDSPLHF. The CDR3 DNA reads TGTGCCAGCAGCCAAGTGACAGACTCACCCCTCCACTTT.

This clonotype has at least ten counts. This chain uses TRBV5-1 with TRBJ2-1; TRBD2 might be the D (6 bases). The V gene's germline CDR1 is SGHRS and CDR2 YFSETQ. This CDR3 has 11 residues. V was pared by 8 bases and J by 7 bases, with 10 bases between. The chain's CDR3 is CAREGPNEQFF. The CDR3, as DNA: TGCGCCAGGGAGGGACCTAATGAGCAGTTCTTC. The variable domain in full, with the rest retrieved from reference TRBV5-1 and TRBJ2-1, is KAGVTQTPRYLIKTRGQQVTLSCSPISGHRSVSWYQQTPGQGLQFLFEYFSETQRNKGNFPGRFSGRQFSNSRSEMNVSTLELGDSALYLCAREGPNEQFFGPGTRLTVL.

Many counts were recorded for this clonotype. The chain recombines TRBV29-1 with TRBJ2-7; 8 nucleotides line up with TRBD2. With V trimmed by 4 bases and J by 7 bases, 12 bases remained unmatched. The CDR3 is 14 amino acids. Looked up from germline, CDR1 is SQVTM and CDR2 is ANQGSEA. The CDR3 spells CSVVVREATGEQYF. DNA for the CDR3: TGCAGCGTTGTAGTGCGGGAGGCCACAGGAGAGCAGTACTTC.

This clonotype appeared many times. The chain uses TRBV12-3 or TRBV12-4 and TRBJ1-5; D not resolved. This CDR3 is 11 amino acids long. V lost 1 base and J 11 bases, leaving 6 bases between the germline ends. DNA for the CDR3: TGTGCCAGCAGTTTAGGGCGGGCCCAGCATTTT. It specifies CASSLGRAQHF.

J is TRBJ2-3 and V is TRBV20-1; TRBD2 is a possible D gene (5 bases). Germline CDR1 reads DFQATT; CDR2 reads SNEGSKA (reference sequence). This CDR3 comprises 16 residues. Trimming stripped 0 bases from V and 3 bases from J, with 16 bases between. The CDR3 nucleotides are TGCAGTGCTAGAGATTGGTCCCCGGGGTATACAGATACGCAGTATTTT. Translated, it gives CSARDWSPGYTDTQYF.

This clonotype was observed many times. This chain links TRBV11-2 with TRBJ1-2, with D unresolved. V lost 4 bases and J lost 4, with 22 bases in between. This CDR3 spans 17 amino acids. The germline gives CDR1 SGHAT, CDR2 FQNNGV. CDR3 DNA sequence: TGTGCCAGCAGCTCGACGGGAGGCTCCAGGACTCTCTATGGCTACACCTTC. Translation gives CASSSTGGSRTLYGYTF.

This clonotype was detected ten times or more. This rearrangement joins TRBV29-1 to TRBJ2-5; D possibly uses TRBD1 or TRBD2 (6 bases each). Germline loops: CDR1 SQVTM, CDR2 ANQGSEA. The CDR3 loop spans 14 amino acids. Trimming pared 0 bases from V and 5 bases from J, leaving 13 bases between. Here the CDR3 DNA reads TGCAGCGTTGAAGACAGGGGCGCGGGGGAGACCCAGTACTTC. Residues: CSVEDRGAGETQYF.

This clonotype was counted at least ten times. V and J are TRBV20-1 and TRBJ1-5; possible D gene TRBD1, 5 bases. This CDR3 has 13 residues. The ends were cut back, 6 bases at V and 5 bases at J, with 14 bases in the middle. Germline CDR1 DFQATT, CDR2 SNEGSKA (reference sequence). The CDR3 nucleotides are TGCAGTGCGCCGGGACCTCCCTATCAGCCCCAGCATTTT. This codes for CSAPGPPYQPQHF.

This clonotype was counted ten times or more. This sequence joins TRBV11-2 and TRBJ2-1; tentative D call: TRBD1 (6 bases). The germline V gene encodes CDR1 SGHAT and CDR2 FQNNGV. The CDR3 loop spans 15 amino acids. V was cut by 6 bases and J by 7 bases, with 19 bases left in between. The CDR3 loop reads CASSGNRDPRNEQFF. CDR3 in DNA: TGTGCCAGCAGTGGAAACAGGGACCCTAGAAATGAGCAGTTCTTC.

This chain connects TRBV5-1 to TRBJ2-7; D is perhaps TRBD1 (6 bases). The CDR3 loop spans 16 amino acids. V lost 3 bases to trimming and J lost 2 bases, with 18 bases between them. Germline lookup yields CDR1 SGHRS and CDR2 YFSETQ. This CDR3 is CASSSQTGPLTYEQYF. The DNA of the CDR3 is TGCGCCAGCAGCTCCCAGACAGGACCCCTTACCTACGAGCAGTACTTC.

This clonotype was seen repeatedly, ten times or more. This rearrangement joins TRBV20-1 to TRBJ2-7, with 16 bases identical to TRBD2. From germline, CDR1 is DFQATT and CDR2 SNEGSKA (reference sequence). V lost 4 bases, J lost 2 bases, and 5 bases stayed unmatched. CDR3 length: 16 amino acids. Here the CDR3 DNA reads TGCAGTGCTATCCCCGGGACTAGCGGGAGGGCCTACGAGCAGTACTTC. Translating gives CSAIPGTSGRAYEQYF.

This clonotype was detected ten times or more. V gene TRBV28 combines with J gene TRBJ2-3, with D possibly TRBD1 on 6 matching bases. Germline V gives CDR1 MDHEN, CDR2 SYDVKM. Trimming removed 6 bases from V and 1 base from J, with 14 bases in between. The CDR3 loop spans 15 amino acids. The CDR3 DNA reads TGTGCCAGCAGACCCGACAGGTCCCGCACAGATACGCAGTATTTT. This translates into CASRPDRSRTDTQYF.

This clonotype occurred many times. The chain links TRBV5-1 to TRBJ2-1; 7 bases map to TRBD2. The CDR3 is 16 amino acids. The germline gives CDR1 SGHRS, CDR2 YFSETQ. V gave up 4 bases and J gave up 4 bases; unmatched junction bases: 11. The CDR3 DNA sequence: TGCGCCAGCAGCCACCTACTGCGCGGGAGTTACAATGAGCAGTTCTTC. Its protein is CASSHLLRGSYNEQFF.